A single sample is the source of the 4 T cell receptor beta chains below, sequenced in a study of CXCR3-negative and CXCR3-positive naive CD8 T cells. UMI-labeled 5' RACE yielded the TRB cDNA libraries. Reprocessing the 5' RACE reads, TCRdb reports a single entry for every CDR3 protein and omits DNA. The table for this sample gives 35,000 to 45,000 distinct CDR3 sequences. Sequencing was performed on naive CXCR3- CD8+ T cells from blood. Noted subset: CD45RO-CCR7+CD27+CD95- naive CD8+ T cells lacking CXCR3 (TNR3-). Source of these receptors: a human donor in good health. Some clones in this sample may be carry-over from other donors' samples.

CDR3 region: CSVRPPENYEQYF. The chain has TRBV29-1 and TRBJ2-7; the D call of TRBD2 rests on TCRdb alone, since no DNA is present to check it. Germline CDR1 and CDR2: SQVTM and ANQGSEA. The CDR3 loop spans 13 amino acids.

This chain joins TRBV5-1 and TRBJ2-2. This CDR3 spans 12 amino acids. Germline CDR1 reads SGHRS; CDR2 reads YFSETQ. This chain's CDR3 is CASSLAYGELFF.

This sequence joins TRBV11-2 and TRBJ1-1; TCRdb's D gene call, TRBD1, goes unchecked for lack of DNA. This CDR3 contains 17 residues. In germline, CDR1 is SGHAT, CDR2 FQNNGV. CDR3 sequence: CASSPPSGGGRGTEAFF.

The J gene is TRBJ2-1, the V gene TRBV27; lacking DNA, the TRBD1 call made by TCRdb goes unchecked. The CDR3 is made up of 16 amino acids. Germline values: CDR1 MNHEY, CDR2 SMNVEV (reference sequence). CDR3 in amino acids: CASSFLGASSYNEQFF.